Below are 5 T cell receptor beta chains sequenced from a single sample in a study of T cell responses to AZD1222 COVID-19 vaccine. The protocol was immunoSEQ multiplex PCR, while the TCRdb copy is restricted to in-frame clones and leaves out a portion. Here the sample spans about 94,000 clones, about 85% being singletons. The sequences come from peripheral blood, collected 28 days after the second AZD1222 dose. All receptors come from an adult who received the AZD1222 COVID-19 vaccine.

The chain joins TRBV15 to TRBJ1-1; D is unclear. Between the trimmed V and J ends, which lost 4 bases and 0 bases, there was a span of 3 bases. This CDR3 spans 12 amino acids. Germline CDR1 LNHNV, CDR2 YYDKDF (reference sequence). The CDR3 loop is CATSKLNTEAFF. CDR3 sequence (DNA): TGTGCCACCAGCAAATTGAACACTGAAGCTTTCTTT.

This chain links TRBV6-5 with TRBJ2-5; TRBD2 might be the D (6 bases). V shed 6 bases and J shed 1 base, with 12 bases lying between them. Germline V gives CDR1 MNHEY, CDR2 SVGAGI. This CDR3 spans 14 amino acids. Written as DNA, the CDR3 is TGTGCCAGCAGGAAGGGGACTGTCCAAGAGACCCAGTACTTC. It codes for CASRKGTVQETQYF.

The chain has TRBV7-9 and TRBJ1-2, with 9 bases that match TRBD1. The length of the CDR3 is 15 residues. Germline CDR1 and CDR2: SEHNR and FQNEAQ (reference sequence). V shed 2 bases and J 3 bases; nucleotides not matched to a gene: 4. In DNA form, the CDR3 reads TGTGCCAGCAGCTTATGGGACAGGGAGCACTATGGCTACACCTTC. Translating it yields CASSLWDREHYGYTF.

V is TRBV28 and J is TRBJ1-2, with 7 bases lining up with TRBD1. Trimming cost V 6 bases and J 4 bases; bases outside gene matches: 8. The CDR3 length is 14 residues. Germline CDR1 MDHEN, CDR2 SYDVKM. CDR3: CASSRDSYVYGYTF. CDR3 DNA sequence: TGTGCCAGCAGCAGGGACAGCTATGTCTATGGCTACACCTTC.

The J gene is TRBJ2-7, the V gene TRBV7-9, with D perhaps TRBD1 or TRBD2 (5 bases each). Trimming took off 5 bases at V and 10 bases at J, with 18 bases between the two ends. CDR1 is SEHNR, CDR2 FQNEAQ, per germline (reference sequence). The CDR3 is 13 amino acids. This chain's CDR3 is CASSPRGGTVQYF. CDR3 in DNA: TGTGCCAGCAGCCCGAGGGGTGGAACGGTCCAGTACTTC.